These 28 T cell receptor beta chains share one sample of origin, sequenced in a study of neurological immune-mediated disorders. MiXCR, applied by TCRdb to the 5' RACE reads, yields one record per CDR3 protein. In the table there are some 55,000 distinct CDR3 sequences, approximately 8.4% of which are singletons. Time point specified: longitudinal time-point 3. Sequencing input: PBMCs. These receptors originate from a woman aged 40 to 50 in good health.

This clonotype was seen ten or more times. The rearrangement links TRBV5-1 to TRBJ1-2; 9 bases line up with TRBD1. V gave up 4 bases and J gave up 4 bases; unmatched junction bases: 5. CDR1 is SGHRS and CDR2 is YFSETQ in the germline V gene. The CDR3 totals 14 residues. The CDR3 coding sequence is TGCGCCAGCAGCGCTACAGGGGGCGGCTATGGCTACACCTTC. Protein product: CASSATGGGYGYTF.

This clonotype was seen repeatedly, ten times or more. This chain uses TRBV29-1 with TRBJ1-3; D is undetermined. The germline gives CDR1 SQVTM, CDR2 ANQGSEA. This CDR3 has 12 amino acids. Deletions cut 4 bases from V and 10 bases from J, with 14 bases between. The CDR3 sequence is CSVVDAMGTIYF. CDR3 nucleotide sequence: TGCAGCGTTGTGGATGCCATGGGGACCATATATTTT.

This clonotype showed up just once. A much larger clonotype is one base distant, so this may be a read error. This chain connects TRBV3-1 to TRBJ2-3, with D unresolved. Trimming cost V 0 bases and J 2 bases, with 12 bases left between them. This CDR3 has 16 amino acids. Looked up from germline, CDR1 is LGHDT and CDR2 is YNNKEL (reference sequence). This chain's CDR3 is CASSQDPHPTTDTQYF. The CDR3 DNA sequence: TGTGCCAGCAGCCAAGATCCACATCCAACCACAGATACGCAGTATTTT.

In this sample, this clonotype turned up many times. The chain has TRBV4-3 and TRBJ2-2; 12 nucleotides match TRBD2. J lost 0 bases, V lost 0 bases, and 5 bases had no gene match. The CDR3 runs 19 residues. Germline CDR1 is LGHNA and CDR2 is YSLEER. The CDR3 reads CASSQDWLAGGPNTGELFF. DNA of the CDR3: TGCGCCAGCAGCCAAGATTGGCTAGCGGGAGGGCCGAACACCGGGGAGCTGTTTTTT.

In this sample, this clonotype turned up many times. The rearrangement links TRBV18 to TRBJ1-2; unclear D gene. This CDR3 comprises 12 residues. Trimming cost V 6 bases and J 0 bases, with 5 bases left between them. Germline V gene sequence: CDR1 KGHSH, CDR2 LQKENI. CDR3 DNA: TGTGCCAGCTCGCCCTCTAACTATGGCTACACCTTC. This codes for CASSPSNYGYTF.

This clonotype appeared many times. This chain uses TRBV5-1 with TRBJ2-1; the match to TRBD2 covers 8 bases. V lost 5 bases to trimming and J lost 0 bases; unmatched junction nucleotides: 1. The CDR3 has 14 amino acids. The germline V gene encodes CDR1 SGHRS and CDR2 YFSETQ. The CDR3 region is CASSAGGSYNEQFF. Here the CDR3 DNA reads TGCGCCAGCAGTGCGGGAGGCTCCTACAATGAGCAGTTCTTC.

This clonotype came up many times. The V gene is TRBV7-6, the J gene TRBJ1-1; D is undetermined. V lost 4 bases and J 1 base, leaving 16 bases between the germline ends. CDR3 size: 16 residues. From germline, CDR1 is SGHVS and CDR2 FNYEAQ. CDR3 amino acids: CASSSRAGLTNTEAFF. The CDR3 region has the DNA TGTGCCAGCAGCTCGAGGGCAGGACTTACGAACACTGAAGCTTTCTTT.

This clonotype was observed many times. The CDR3 bases are TGTGCCAGCAGCCCCCCCCCGACGCCCGGCTTAGACTCCTACAATGAGCAGTTCTTC. The encoded protein is CASSPPPTPGLDSYNEQFF. J is TRBJ2-1 and V is TRBV7-4; D gene ambiguous. The CDR3 sequence is 19 residues long. Germline assignment: CDR1 SGHVT and CDR2 SQSDAQ. V dropped 5 bases and J dropped 0 bases, with 23 bases sitting between them.

This clonotype has at least ten counts. The CDR3 nucleotides are TGTGCCAGCAGCTTAGCGGGACAGGGAAGCACAGATACGCAGTATTTT. It encodes CASSLAGQGSTDTQYF. V usage is TRBV7-2 and J usage is TRBJ2-3; TRBD1 aligns across 9 bases. The CDR3 runs to 16 residues. The V gene end was trimmed by 0 bases and the J gene end by 0 bases; junction bases not matched to a gene: 1. CDR1 SGHTA and CDR2 FQGNSA come from the germline V gene.

This clonotype was counted ten times or more. V and J are TRBV24-1 and TRBJ1-1, with TRBD1 matching over 7 bases. The length of the CDR3 is 15 residues. CDR1 and CDR2 from the germline V gene are KGHDR and SFDVKD. J was trimmed by 5 bases and V by 4 bases; bases with no gene match: 9. In nucleotides, the CDR3 is TGTGCCACCAGTGACCCGAACAGGGGAGAAACTGAAGCTTTCTTT. Translation: CATSDPNRGETEAFF.

This clonotype was counted at least ten times. V and J are TRBV5-1 and TRBJ2-1; 12 nucleotides match TRBD1. The CDR3 sequence is 14 residues long. Germline assignment: CDR1 SGHRS and CDR2 YFSETQ. The trim removed 5 bases at V and 9 bases at J, leaving 6 bases unmatched. For the CDR3, the DNA is TGCGCCAGCAGAATGGGACAGGGGGCCCTTGAGCAGTTCTTC. Protein product: CASRMGQGALEQFF.

Ten or more counts support this clonotype. V and J are TRBV29-1 and TRBJ2-7; TRBD2 matches at 8 bases. V lost 5 bases and J lost 4; bases outside the gene matches: 1. The CDR3 length is 11 residues. CDR1 is SQVTM, CDR2 ANQGSEA, per germline. CDR3 DNA: TGCAGCGTTCGACTAGCGTACGAGCAGTACTTC. Translation gives CSVRLAYEQYF.

The chain uses TRBV20-1 and TRBJ2-1; D is possibly TRBD2 (6 bases). Germline lookup yields CDR1 DFQATT and CDR2 SNEGSKA (reference sequence). V was shortened by 6 bases and J by 7 bases, with 25 bases between the two germline ends. CDR3 length: 16 residues. CDR3 nucleotide sequence: TGCAGTGCCGCGCCCCCCGGCGGGGCCCCGGGGAATGAGCAGTTCTTC. Its protein product is CSAAPPGGAPGNEQFF.

This clonotype has ten or more counts. The V gene is TRBV29-1, the J gene TRBJ1-2, with 9 bases lining up with TRBD1. With V trimmed by 6 bases and J by 8 bases, 10 bases remained unmatched. This CDR3 has 13 residues. The germline gives CDR1 SQVTM, CDR2 ANQGSEA. CDR3 loop: CSVGTGLVQGYTF. The CDR3 bases are TGCAGCGTGGGGACAGGGTTGGTGCAAGGCTACACCTTC.

There are many counts of this clonotype. This sequence joins TRBV27 and TRBJ2-7; D remains ambiguous. The germline V and J ends were trimmed by 4 bases and 3 bases, with 10 bases remaining between them. Germline lookup yields CDR1 MNHEY and CDR2 SMNVEV (reference sequence). There are 13 residues in the CDR3. CDR3 coding DNA: TGTGCCAGCAGTTCGCTAGTTGGCTACGAGCAGTACTTC. Encoded protein: CASSSLVGYEQYF.

This clonotype was detected ten times or more. The genes are TRBV2 and TRBJ2-7, with 8 bases matching TRBD1. CDR1 and CDR2 (germline): SNHLY, FYNNEI. The CDR3 has 16 residues. Losses at the gene ends were 3 bases for V and 1 base for J; bases not matched to a gene: 8. CDR3 sequence: CASSEYGQGLSYEQYF. The CDR3, as DNA: TGTGCCAGCAGTGAGTATGGACAGGGACTTTCCTACGAGCAGTACTTC.

The sample holds many counts of this clonotype. V and J are TRBV7-2 and TRBJ1-5; D possibly corresponds to TRBD1 (5 bases). The CDR3 sequence is 15 residues long. CDR1 is SGHTA, CDR2 FQGNSA, per germline. The V gene lost 5 bases and the J gene lost 2 bases, with 13 bases spanning the gap. CDR3 DNA: TGTGCCAGCAGCCAGCAGGGCAACCGCAATCAGCCCCAGCATTTT. Its translation is CASSQQGNRNQPQHF.

This clonotype was picked up many times. The gene calls are TRBV7-3 and TRBJ2-5; the match to TRBD1 covers 8 bases. Looked up from germline, CDR1 is SGHTA and CDR2 is FQGTGA. This CDR3 comprises 13 residues. Trimming cost V 5 bases and J 2 bases; bases outside gene matches: 1. The DNA of the CDR3 is TGTGCCAGCAGCCAGGGGGCACAAGAGACCCAGTACTTC. It encodes CASSQGAQETQYF.

Many counts were recorded for this clonotype. The chain uses TRBV12-3 or TRBV12-4 and TRBJ1-3; 9 bases are a match to TRBD1. The length of the CDR3 is 17 residues. Trimming took 3 bases from V and 0 from J; bases not matched to a gene: 6. The CDR3 region has the DNA TGTGCCAGCAGTTTGGGGACAGGGTCTTTCTCTGGAAACACCATATATTTT. Translating it yields CASSLGTGSFSGNTIYF.

This clonotype was recorded at least ten times. The chain couples TRBV4-2 to TRBJ2-3, with D perhaps TRBD1 or TRBD2 (6 bases each). Germline V CDR1 and CDR2: LGHNA, YNFKEQ. Trimming pared 2 bases from V and 4 bases from J, leaving 16 bases between. The length of the CDR3 is 16 residues. CDR3: CASSQLRGGRADTQYF. Here the CDR3 DNA reads TGTGCCAGCAGCCAACTTCGAGGGGGGCGGGCAGATACGCAGTATTTT.

This clonotype was recorded at least ten times. This rearrangement joins TRBV5-1 to TRBJ2-5; D is perhaps TRBD1 or TRBD2 (6 bases each). V lost 4 bases and J 1 base, leaving 11 bases between the germline ends. Germline V gene lookup returns CDR1 SGHRS and CDR2 YFSETQ. The CDR3 spans 14 residues. The CDR3 is CASSGGTLQETQYF. DNA for the CDR3: TGCGCCAGCAGCGGAGGGACACTCCAAGAGACCCAGTACTTC.

The rearrangement uses TRBV19 and TRBJ1-5; D may be TRBD1 (6 bases). The CDR3 loop spans 14 amino acids. V lost 3 bases and J lost 2, with 8 bases in between. Germline V gene sequence: CDR1 LNHDA, CDR2 SQIVND (reference sequence). CDR3 residues: CASSIPGGNQPQHF. The CDR3 nucleotides read TGTGCCAGTAGTATTCCAGGGGGCAATCAGCCCCAGCATTTT.

This clonotype was recorded at least ten times. The gene calls are TRBV12-3 or TRBV12-4 and TRBJ1-1; D gene uncertain. V was clipped by 3 bases and J by 5 bases, with 10 bases between them. The CDR3 has 13 amino acids. CDR3: CASSLRGGTEAFF. In nucleotides, the CDR3 is TGTGCCAGCAGTTTGCGGGGAGGAACTGAAGCTTTCTTT.

Turning to this clonotype: The final CDR3 position lacks the conserved phenylalanine or tryptophan, pointing to a likely read error. The V gene is TRBV20-1, the J gene TRBJ1-6, with a weak D call TRBD1 (5 bases). The CDR3 spans 14 residues. V was trimmed by 3 bases and J by 6 bases, leaving 12 bases between them. Germline V gives CDR1 DFQATT, CDR2 SNEGSKA (reference sequence). For the CDR3, the DNA is TGCAGTGCTAGTACCCGGGGGGGTAATTCACCCCTCCACCTT. Translated, it gives CSASTRGGNSPLHL.

Notes on this clonotype: One junction end disagrees with the germline gene, perhaps due to a read error. V and J are TRBV4-3 and TRBJ2-6; D is possibly TRBD1 (6 bases). The CDR3 extends over 17 amino acids. Germline CDR1 LGHNA, CDR2 YSLEER. The DNA for the CDR3 is TGCGTCAGCAGCCAGGACAGAGAGGGCTCTGGGGCCAACGTCCTGACTTTC. Residues: CVSSQDREGSGANVLTF.

This clonotype was recorded at least ten times. CDR3 amino acids: CASSSRRQGRNEKLFF. Here the CDR3 DNA reads TGTGCCAGCAGCTCCAGACGACAGGGTAGAAATGAAAAACTGTTTTTT. The rearrangement uses TRBV11-2 and TRBJ1-4; TRBD1 matches 7 bases. The germline V gene encodes CDR1 SGHAT and CDR2 FQNNGV. This CDR3 contains 16 residues. Trimming removed 4 bases from V and 5 bases from J; junction bases left unmatched: 10.

This clonotype was seen ten or more times. The J gene is TRBJ2-1, the V gene TRBV3-1; D is ambiguous. The V gene lost 4 bases and the J gene lost 4 bases, with 5 bases spanning the gap. This CDR3 is built from 12 residues. Germline lookup yields CDR1 LGHDT and CDR2 YNNKEL (reference sequence). The CDR3 spells CASSLDYNEQFF. The CDR3 DNA is TGTGCCAGCAGCCTAGATTACAATGAGCAGTTCTTC.

This clonotype was found many times. CDR3 nucleotides: TGTGCCAGCAGCCGAGCGGGAGTGTCCACCGGGGAGCTGTTTTTT. Translated: CASSRAGVSTGELFF. The chain is built from TRBV5-6 and TRBJ2-2, with TRBD2 matching 8 bases. CDR1 and CDR2 from the germline V gene are SGHDT and YYEEEE. This CDR3 comprises 15 residues. Trimming took 4 bases from V and 4 from J; bases not matched to a gene: 6.